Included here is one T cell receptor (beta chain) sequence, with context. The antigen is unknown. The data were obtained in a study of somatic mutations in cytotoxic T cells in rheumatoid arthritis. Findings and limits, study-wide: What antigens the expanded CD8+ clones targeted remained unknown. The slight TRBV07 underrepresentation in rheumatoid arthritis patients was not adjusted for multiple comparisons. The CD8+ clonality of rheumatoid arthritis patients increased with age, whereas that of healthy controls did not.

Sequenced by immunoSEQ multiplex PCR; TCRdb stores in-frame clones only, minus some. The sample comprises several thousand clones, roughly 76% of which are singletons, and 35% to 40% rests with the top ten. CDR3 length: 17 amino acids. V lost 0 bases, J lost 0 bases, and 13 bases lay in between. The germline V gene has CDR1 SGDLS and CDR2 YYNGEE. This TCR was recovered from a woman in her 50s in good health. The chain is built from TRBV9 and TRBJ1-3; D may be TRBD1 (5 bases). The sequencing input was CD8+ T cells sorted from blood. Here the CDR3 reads CASSVDLGLSSGNTIYF. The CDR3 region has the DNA TGTGCCAGCAGCGTAGATCTGGGACTTAGCTCTGGAAACACCATATATTTT.